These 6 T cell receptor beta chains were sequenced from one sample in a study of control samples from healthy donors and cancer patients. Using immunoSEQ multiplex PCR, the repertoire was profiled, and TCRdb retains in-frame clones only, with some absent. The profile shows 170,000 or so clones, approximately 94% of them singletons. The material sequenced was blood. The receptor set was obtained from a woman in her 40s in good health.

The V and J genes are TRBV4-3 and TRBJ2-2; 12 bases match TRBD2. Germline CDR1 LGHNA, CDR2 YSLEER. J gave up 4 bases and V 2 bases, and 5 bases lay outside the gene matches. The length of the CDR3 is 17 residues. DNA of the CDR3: TGCGCCAGCAGCCAAAGACTAGCGGGAGATGCCACCGGGGAGCTGTTTTTT. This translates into CASSQRLAGDATGELFF.

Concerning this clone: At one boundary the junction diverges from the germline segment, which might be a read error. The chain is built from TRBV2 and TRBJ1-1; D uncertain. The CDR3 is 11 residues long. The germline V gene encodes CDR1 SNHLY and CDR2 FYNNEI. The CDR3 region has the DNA TGTGCCAGCAGCGAAGAGGGTGAAGCTTTCTTT. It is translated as CASSEEGEAFF.

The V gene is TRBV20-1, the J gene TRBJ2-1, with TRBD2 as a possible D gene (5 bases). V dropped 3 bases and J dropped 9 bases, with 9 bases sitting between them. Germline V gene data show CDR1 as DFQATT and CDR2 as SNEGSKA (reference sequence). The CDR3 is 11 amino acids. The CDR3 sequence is CSASSAGEQFF. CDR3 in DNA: TGCAGTGCTAGTAGCGCCGGTGAGCAGTTCTTC.

In nucleotides, the CDR3 is TGTGCCAGTAGACCGAGGCGGGACGGGAATGAAAAACTGTTTTTT. This encodes CASRPRRDGNEKLFF. V is TRBV19 and J is TRBJ1-4; D might be TRBD1 (5 bases). The CDR3 extends over 15 amino acids. Trimming took 6 bases from V and 5 from J, leaving 16 bases between them. Germline V gene sequence: CDR1 LNHDA, CDR2 SQIVND (reference sequence).

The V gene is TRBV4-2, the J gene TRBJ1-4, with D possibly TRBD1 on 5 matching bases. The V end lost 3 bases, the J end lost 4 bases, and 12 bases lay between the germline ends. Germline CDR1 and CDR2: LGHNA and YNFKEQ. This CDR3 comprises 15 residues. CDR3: CASSHAGPVNEKLFF. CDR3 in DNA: TGTGCCAGCAGCCATGCGGGACCCGTTAATGAAAAACTGTTTTTT.

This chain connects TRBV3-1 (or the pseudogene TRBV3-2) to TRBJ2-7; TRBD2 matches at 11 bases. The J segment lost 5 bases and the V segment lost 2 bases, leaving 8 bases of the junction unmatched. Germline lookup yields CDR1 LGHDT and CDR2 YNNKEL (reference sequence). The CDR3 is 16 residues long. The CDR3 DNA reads TGTGCCAGCAGCCAAAGTACTAGCGGGAGTTACCACGAGCAGTACTTC. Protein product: CASSQSTSGSYHEQYF.